A selection of T cell receptor beta chains follows, all from one sample in a study of blood T cell repertoires in COVID-19. The method was immunoSEQ multiplex PCR; TCRdb's version includes in-frame clones alone and lacks a portion of them. Of some 230,000 clones in the sample, about 85% were seen once. The sample taken for sequencing was peripheral blood. The origin of the receptors is a man aged 35 to 55 with acute or convalescent COVID-19. CDR3s include the opening cysteine and the closing phenylalanine or tryptophan. The D gene is left open where the match is weak. A clone size is listed for some rows: how often the clone was seen (once, few, many), or a class if it is expanded.

v_call,j_call,clone_size,d_call,cdr3_aa,cdr3_nt
TRBV7-6,TRBJ2-1,NA,NA,CASSLGWATGERNEQFF,TGTGCCAGCAGCTTAGGTTGGGCGACAGGAGAACGAAATGAGCAGTTCTTC
TRBV2,TRBJ1-4,NA,TRBD1,CASSRRQGLGKLFF,TGTGCCAGCAGTAGACGACAGGGATTGGGAAAACTGTTTTTT
TRBV12-3/TRBV12-4,TRBJ1-1,NA,NA,CASSLEVRGEAFF,TGTGCCAGCAGTTTAGAGGTGAGAGGAGAAGCTTTCTTT
TRBV30,TRBJ1-3,NA,NA,CAWTTGNTIYF,TGTGCCTGGACCACCGGGAACACCATATATTTT
TRBV6-2/TRBV6-3,TRBJ2-7,NA,NA,CASSSGHPSSSYEQYF,TGTGCCAGCAGCTCGGGACACCCGTCCAGCTCCTACGAGCAGTACTTC
TRBV10-3,TRBJ2-3,NA,TRBD2,CAIRPRTSGGLDTQYF,TGTGCCATCAGACCCCGGACTAGCGGGGGCCTGGATACGCAGTATTTT
TRBV4-1,TRBJ1-5,NA,NA,CASSQDDRPREPQHF,TGCGCCAGCAGCCAGGATGACAGGCCCAGGGAGCCCCAGCATTTT
TRBV2,TRBJ2-3,NA,TRBD1,CASRAGGGSDTQYF,TGTGCCAGCAGGGCAGGGGGTGGTTCAGATACGCAGTATTTT
TRBV6-2/TRBV6-3,TRBJ1-1,NA,NA,CASSRQNTEAFF,TGTGCCAGCAGTCGACAGAACACTGAAGCTTTCTTT
TRBV18,TRBJ1-3,NA,NA,CASSPSQGSGGNTIYF,TGTGCCAGCTCACCGAGCCAAGGGAGTGGTGGAAACACCATATATTTT
TRBV2,TRBJ1-1,NA,NA,CASSLSPGTEAFF,TGTGCCAGCAGTTTGAGTCCGGGCACTGAAGCTTTCTTT
TRBV7-9,TRBJ1-2,NA,NA,CASSLAEPNYGYTF,TGTGCCAGCAGCTTAGCGGAGCCCAACTATGGCTACACCTTC
TRBV5-4,TRBJ1-1,NA,NA,CASARAGGTEAFF,TGTGCCAGCGCGCGGGCCGGGGGCACTGAAGCTTTCTTT
TRBV19,TRBJ1-5,NA,NA,CASSIGRQVNQPQHF,TGTGCCAGTAGTATAGGCAGACAGGTCAATCAGCCCCAGCATTTT
TRBV7-3,TRBJ2-6,NA,TRBD1,CASSSTGGSGANVLTF,TGTGCCAGCAGCTCGACAGGGGGAAGTGGGGCCAACGTCCTGACTTTC
TRBV29-1,TRBJ1-2,NA,NA,CSVVNVANYGYTF,TGCAGCGTTGTGAACGTAGCTAACTATGGCTACACCTTC
TRBV9,TRBJ1-1,NA,NA,CASSREGMTAFF,TGTGCCAGCAGCCGGGAGGGGATGACAGCTTTCTTT
TRBV2,TRBJ1-2,NA,TRBD1,CASSDQGAHYGYTF,TGTGCCAGCAGTGATCAGGGGGCACACTATGGCTACACCTTC
TRBV5-1,TRBJ1-4,NA,NA,CASSAGGEGEKLFF,TGCGCCAGCAGCGCTGGGGGCGAAGGAGAAAAACTGTTTTTT
TRBV4-3,TRBJ1-2,NA,NA,CASSQEGSGYTF,TGCGCCAGCAGCCAAGAGGGGAGCGGCTACACCTTC
TRBV6-5,TRBJ2-4,once,TRBD1,CASRARGLDKNIQYF,TGTGCCAGCAGGGCCAGGGGGCTGGACAAAAACATTCAGTACTTC
TRBV27,TRBJ1-1,NA,TRBD1,CASSANRGSDTEAFF,TGTGCCAGCAGTGCGAACAGGGGAAGCGACACTGAAGCTTTCTTT
TRBV28,TRBJ1-1,few,NA,CASSFGGRTMNTEAFF,TGTGCCAGCAGTTTCGGTGGCAGGACTATGAACACTGAAGCTTTCTTT
TRBV19,TRBJ1-6,NA,TRBD1,CASSAQGAYSPLHF,TGTGCCAGTAGTGCACAGGGGGCTTACTCACCCCTCCACTTT
TRBV9,TRBJ2-7,NA,TRBD2,CASSLTGGTYEQYF,TGTGCCAGCAGCCTAACGGGGGGAACCTACGAGCAGTACTTC
TRBV3-1/TRBV3-2,TRBJ1-4,NA,NA,CASSRAATNEKLFF,TGTGCCAGCAGTCGAGCTGCAACTAATGAAAAACTGTTTTTT
TRBV7-3,TRBJ1-1,NA,NA,CASSRTVNTEAFF,TGTGCCAGCAGCCGGACAGTAAACACTGAAGCTTTCTTT
TRBV9,TRBJ2-2,NA,NA,CASSVEAQGSNTGELFF,TGTGCCAGCAGCGTAGAGGCTCAGGGGTCGAACACCGGGGAGCTGTTTTTT
TRBV25-1,TRBJ1-1,NA,NA,CASSEYLGEGHGTEAFF,TGTGCCAGCAGTGAATATTTAGGGGAGGGGCATGGCACTGAAGCTTTCTTT
TRBV6-4,TRBJ2-1,NA,TRBD2,CASSDSPSGSYNEQFF,TGTGCCAGCAGTGACTCTCCTAGCGGTTCCTACAATGAGCAGTTCTTC
TRBV7-9,TRBJ1-6,NA,NA,CASSLDRVSPLHF,TGTGCCAGCAGCTTAGACAGGGTTTCACCCCTCCACTTT
TRBV7-8,TRBJ2-2,NA,TRBD1,CASSSRQGAQTGELFF,TGTGCCAGCAGCTCCCGACAGGGGGCTCAAACCGGGGAGCTGTTTTTT
TRBV7-9,TRBJ1-1,once,NA,CASSPTRMNTEAFF,TGTGCCAGCAGCCCGACAAGAATGAACACTGAAGCTTTCTTT
TRBV5-1,TRBJ1-4,NA,NA,CASNLGVVGEKLFF,TGCGCCAGCAACTTGGGCGTTGTCGGGGAAAAACTGTTTTTT
TRBV7-2,TRBJ2-1,NA,TRBD2,CASTSSGGFYNEQFF,TGTGCCAGCACCTCTAGCGGGGGCTTCTACAATGAGCAGTTCTTC
TRBV19,TRBJ2-7,NA,NA,CASSIRYSHEQYF,TGTGCCAGTAGTATCAGATATTCCCACGAGCAGTACTTC
TRBV14,TRBJ1-1,NA,NA,CASSQTDSSAFF,TGTGCCAGCAGCCAGACGGACAGTTCAGCTTTCTTT
TRBV18,TRBJ2-2,NA,NA,CASSPDMGGNTGELFF,TGTGCCAGCTCACCAGATATGGGAGGAAACACCGGGGAGCTGTTTTTT
TRBV3-1/TRBV3-2,TRBJ2-2,NA,NA,CASSLRRGNTGELFF,TGTGCCAGCAGCCTCCGACGGGGTAACACCGGGGAGCTGTTTTTT
TRBV5-1,TRBJ1-1,NA,NA,CASSAGVSAGVTEAFF,TGCGCCAGCAGCGCGGGGGTATCTGCAGGGGTGACTGAAGCTTTCTTT
TRBV5-1,TRBJ2-3,NA,TRBD1,CASSFTGGPTDTQYF,TGCGCCAGCAGCTTTACAGGGGGCCCCACAGATACGCAGTATTTT
TRBV3-1/TRBV3-2,TRBJ2-6,NA,NA,CASSHPSGANVLTF,TGTGCCAGCAGCCATCCGTCTGGGGCCAACGTCCTGACTTTC
TRBV5-1,TRBJ2-3,NA,TRBD2,CASSLGGTSGTDTQYF,TGCGCCAGCAGCTTAGGGGGGACTAGCGGCACAGATACGCAGTATTTT
TRBV5-4,TRBJ1-3,NA,TRBD1,CASSQDRLNSGNTIYF,TGTGCCAGCAGCCAGGACAGGCTGAACTCTGGAAACACCATATATTTT
TRBV5-5,TRBJ1-2,NA,NA,CASGGSNPYGYTF,TGTGCCAGCGGGGGGAGTAACCCGTATGGCTACACCTTC
TRBV7-2,TRBJ2-5,NA,TRBD1,CASSLAYPRTGVMQETQYF,TGTGCCAGCAGCTTAGCTTATCCACGGACAGGGGTAATGCAAGAGACCCAGTACTTC
TRBV12-3/TRBV12-4,TRBJ1-2,NA,TRBD1,CASTRTGNDGYTF,TGTGCCAGCACCAGGACAGGGAACGATGGCTACACCTTC
TRBV5-5,TRBJ1-4,NA,NA,CASSIPQGQATNEKLFF,TGTGCCAGCAGCATACCTCAGGGACAAGCAACTAATGAAAAACTGTTTTTT